This is a list of T cell receptor beta chains from one sample in a study of CD8+ T cells in alopecia areata. Assay: immunoSEQ multiplex PCR; the TCRdb copy retains only in-frame clones and omits some. The sample contains over 70,000 clones, approximately 72% of which appear only once. This sample comprised CD8+ T cells sorted from blood, obtained at week 24, from a patient treated with tofacitinib. The receptors were gathered from a human donor with alopecia areata. Each CDR3 is given with its conserved first and last residue. A D gene is named only where the DNA matches it firmly. The size entry is marked missing in some rows and otherwise reads once, few, many or a size class.

>TRBV7-2|TRBJ2-1|NA|NA
TGTGCCAGCAGCTTACCGGGGCAGGGAGCGTACAATGAGCAGTTCTTC
CASSLPGQGAYNEQFF
>TRBV6-4|TRBJ1-1|few|NA
TGTGCCAGCAGTGACAGGGTTGGGACTGAAGCTTTCTTT
CASSDRVGTEAFF
>TRBV4-3|TRBJ2-5|NA|TRBD2
TGCGCCAGCAGCCAAGGGACTAGCGGGATAGAGACCCAGTACTTC
CASSQGTSGIETQYF
>TRBV5-6|TRBJ2-7|NA|NA
TGTGCCAGCAGCTGGGAACAGGGACCCTACGAGCAGTACTTC
CASSWEQGPYEQYF
>TRBV28|TRBJ1-1|few|NA
TGTGCCAGCAGTCCCCTACCAGGGAACACTGAAGCTTTCTTT
CASSPLPGNTEAFF
>TRBV29-1|TRBJ1-1|NA|TRBD1
TGCAGCCTTGACAGGGGCACTGAAGCTTTCTTT
CSLDRGTEAFF
>TRBV4-2|TRBJ1-2|many|NA
TGTGCCAGCAGCCCAGTCCCCGGGAGGTATGGCTACACCTTC
CASSPVPGRYGYTF
>TRBV11-2|TRBJ1-1|few|NA
TGTGCCAGCAGCCCTTACTCAGGAGGGATGAACACTGAAGCTTTCTTT
CASSPYSGGMNTEAFF
>TRBV2|TRBJ2-7|once|NA
TGTGCCAGCAGCCCTAACTACGAGCAGTACTTC
CASSPNYEQYF
>TRBV5-1|TRBJ2-1|NA|TRBD2
TGCGCCAGCAGCTTGTCTAGCGGGAGGGCCAATGAGCAGTTCTTC
CASSLSSGRANEQFF
>TRBV5-1|TRBJ1-2|NA|NA
TGCGCCAGCAGCTTACCCTCTGGGGGAGGCGGCTACACCTTC
CASSLPSGGGGYTF
>TRBV2|TRBJ2-7|NA|TRBD1
TGTGCCAGCAGTGGCGGGGACAGGAGCTACGAGCAGTACTTC
CASSGGDRSYEQYF
>TRBV7-8|TRBJ2-1|once|TRBD2
TGTGCCAGCAGCTTAGAGTATTCGGGACTAGCGGGAGTTGAGCAGTTCTTC
CASSLEYSGLAGVEQFF
>TRBV19|TRBJ2-2|few|NA
TGTGCCAGTAGTATTGAGACAGCGAACACCGGGGAGCTGTTTTTT
CASSIETANTGELFF
>TRBV25-1|TRBJ2-7|once|NA
TGTGCCAGCAGTGAATTGGGGGGGCTCGAGCAGTACTTC
CASSELGGLEQYF
>TRBV29-1|TRBJ2-3|few|NA
TGCAGCGTTGACGGCTTGGTTCACACAGATACGCAGTATTTT
CSVDGLVHTDTQYF